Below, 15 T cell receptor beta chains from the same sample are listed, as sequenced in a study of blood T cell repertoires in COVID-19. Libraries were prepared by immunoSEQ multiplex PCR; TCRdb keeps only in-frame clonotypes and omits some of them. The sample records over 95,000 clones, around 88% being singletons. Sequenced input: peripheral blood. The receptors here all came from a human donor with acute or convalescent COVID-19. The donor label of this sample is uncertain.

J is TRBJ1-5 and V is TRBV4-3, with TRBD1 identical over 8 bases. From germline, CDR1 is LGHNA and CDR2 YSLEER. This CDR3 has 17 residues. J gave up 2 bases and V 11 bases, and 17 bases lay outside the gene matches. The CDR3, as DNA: TGCGCCTTCACCTACAGGGGGAGGGAGTCGGGCAATCAGCCCCAGCATTTT. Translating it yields CAFTYRGRESGNQPQHF.

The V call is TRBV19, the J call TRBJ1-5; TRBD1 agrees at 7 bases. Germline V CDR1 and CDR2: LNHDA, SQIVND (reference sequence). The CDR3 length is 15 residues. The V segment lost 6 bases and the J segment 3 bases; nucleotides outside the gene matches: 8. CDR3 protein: CASRDTGVPNQPQHF. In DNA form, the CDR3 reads TGTGCCAGTAGAGATACAGGGGTTCCCAATCAGCCCCAGCATTTT.

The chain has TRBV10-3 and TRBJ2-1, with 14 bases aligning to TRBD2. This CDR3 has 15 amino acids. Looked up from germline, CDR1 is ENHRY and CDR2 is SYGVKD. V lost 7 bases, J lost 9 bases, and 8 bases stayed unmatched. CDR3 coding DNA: TGTGCCATCACCCAGGGACTAGCGGGAGCTTCTGAGCAGTTCTTC. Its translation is CAITQGLAGASEQFF.

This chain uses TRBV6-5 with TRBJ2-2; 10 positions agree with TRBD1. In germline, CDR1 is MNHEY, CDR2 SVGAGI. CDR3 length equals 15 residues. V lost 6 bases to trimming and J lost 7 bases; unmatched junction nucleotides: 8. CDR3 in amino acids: CASSTDRGRSGELFF. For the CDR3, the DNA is TGTGCCAGCAGCACTGACAGGGGGCGGAGCGGGGAGCTGTTTTTT.

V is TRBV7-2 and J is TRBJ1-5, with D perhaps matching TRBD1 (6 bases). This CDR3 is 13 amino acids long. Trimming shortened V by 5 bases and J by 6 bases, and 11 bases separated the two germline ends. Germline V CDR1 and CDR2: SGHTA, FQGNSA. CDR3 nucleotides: TGTGCCAGCAGCATGGACAGTTCTCAGCCCCAGCATTTT. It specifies CASSMDSSQPQHF.

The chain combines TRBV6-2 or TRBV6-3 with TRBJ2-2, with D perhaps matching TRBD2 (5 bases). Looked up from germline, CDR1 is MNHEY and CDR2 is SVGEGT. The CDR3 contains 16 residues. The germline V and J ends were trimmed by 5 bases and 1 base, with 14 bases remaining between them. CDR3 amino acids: CASSTPRAQNTGELFF. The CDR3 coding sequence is TGTGCCAGCAGTACCCCGAGGGCCCAGAACACCGGGGAGCTGTTTTTT.

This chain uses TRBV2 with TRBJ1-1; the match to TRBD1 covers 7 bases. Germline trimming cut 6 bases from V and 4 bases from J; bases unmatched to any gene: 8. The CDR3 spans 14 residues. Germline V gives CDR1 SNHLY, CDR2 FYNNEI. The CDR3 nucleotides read TGTGCCAGCAGCCGACAGGGTGTGGGCACTGAAGCTTTCTTT. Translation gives CASSRQGVGTEAFF.

In DNA, the CDR3 is TGTGCCAGCAGCCAAGATTTAGAGTATAACTATGGCTACACCTTC. This gives the protein CASSQDLEYNYGYTF. The chain carries TRBV4-2 and TRBJ1-2, with unresolved D. Trimming took 0 bases from V and 1 from J, leaving 9 bases between them. From germline, CDR1 is LGHNA and CDR2 YNFKEQ. The CDR3 has 15 residues.

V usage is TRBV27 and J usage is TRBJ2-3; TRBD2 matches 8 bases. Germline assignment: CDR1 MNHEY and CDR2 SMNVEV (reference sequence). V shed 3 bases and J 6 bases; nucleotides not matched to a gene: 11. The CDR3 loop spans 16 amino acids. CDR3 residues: CASSFWSGSTPDTQYF. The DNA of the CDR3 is TGTGCCAGCAGTTTTTGGAGCGGGAGTACCCCCGATACGCAGTATTTT.

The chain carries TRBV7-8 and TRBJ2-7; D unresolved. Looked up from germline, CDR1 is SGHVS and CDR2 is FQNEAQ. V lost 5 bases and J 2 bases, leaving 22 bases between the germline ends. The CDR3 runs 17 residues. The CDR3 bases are TGTGCCAGCAGCCCCGTCCTATTAGCAATTCGCGCCTACGAGCAGTACTTC. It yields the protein CASSPVLLAIRAYEQYF.

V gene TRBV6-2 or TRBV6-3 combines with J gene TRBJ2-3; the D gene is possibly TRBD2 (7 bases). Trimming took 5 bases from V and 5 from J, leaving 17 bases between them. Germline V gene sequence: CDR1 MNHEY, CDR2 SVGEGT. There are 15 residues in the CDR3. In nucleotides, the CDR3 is TGTGCCAGCAGTCCCCCAAGGGGGGGCGGAGATACGCAGTATTTT. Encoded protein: CASSPPRGGGDTQYF.

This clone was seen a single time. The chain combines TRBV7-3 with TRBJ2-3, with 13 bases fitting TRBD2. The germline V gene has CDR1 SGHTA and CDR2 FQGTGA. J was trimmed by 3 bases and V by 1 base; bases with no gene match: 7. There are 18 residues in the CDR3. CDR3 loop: CASSLKPGLAGMTDTQYF. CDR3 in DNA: TGTGCCAGCAGCTTAAAACCGGGACTAGCGGGAATGACAGATACGCAGTATTTT.

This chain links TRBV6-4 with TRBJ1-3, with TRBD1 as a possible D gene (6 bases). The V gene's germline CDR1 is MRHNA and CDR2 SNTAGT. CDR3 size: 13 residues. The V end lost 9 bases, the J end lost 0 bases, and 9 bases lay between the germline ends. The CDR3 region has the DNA TGTGCCAGTAGGACAGCCTCTGGAAACACCATATATTTT. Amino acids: CASRTASGNTIYF.

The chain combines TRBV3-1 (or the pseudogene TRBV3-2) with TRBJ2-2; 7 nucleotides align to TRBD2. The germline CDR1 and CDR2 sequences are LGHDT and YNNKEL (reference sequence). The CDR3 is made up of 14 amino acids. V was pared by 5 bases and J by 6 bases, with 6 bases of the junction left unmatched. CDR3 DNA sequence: TGTGCCAGCAGCTTACGACTAGCATCCGGGGAGCTGTTTTTT. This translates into CASSLRLASGELFF.

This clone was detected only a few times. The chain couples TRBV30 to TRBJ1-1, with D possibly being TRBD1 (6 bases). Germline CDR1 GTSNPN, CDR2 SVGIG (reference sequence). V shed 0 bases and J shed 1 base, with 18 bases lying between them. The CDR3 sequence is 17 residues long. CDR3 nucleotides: TGTGCCTGGAGTGTTTACGGGGGGCACCGTCGGAACACTGAAGCTTTCTTT. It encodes CAWSVYGGHRRNTEAFF.